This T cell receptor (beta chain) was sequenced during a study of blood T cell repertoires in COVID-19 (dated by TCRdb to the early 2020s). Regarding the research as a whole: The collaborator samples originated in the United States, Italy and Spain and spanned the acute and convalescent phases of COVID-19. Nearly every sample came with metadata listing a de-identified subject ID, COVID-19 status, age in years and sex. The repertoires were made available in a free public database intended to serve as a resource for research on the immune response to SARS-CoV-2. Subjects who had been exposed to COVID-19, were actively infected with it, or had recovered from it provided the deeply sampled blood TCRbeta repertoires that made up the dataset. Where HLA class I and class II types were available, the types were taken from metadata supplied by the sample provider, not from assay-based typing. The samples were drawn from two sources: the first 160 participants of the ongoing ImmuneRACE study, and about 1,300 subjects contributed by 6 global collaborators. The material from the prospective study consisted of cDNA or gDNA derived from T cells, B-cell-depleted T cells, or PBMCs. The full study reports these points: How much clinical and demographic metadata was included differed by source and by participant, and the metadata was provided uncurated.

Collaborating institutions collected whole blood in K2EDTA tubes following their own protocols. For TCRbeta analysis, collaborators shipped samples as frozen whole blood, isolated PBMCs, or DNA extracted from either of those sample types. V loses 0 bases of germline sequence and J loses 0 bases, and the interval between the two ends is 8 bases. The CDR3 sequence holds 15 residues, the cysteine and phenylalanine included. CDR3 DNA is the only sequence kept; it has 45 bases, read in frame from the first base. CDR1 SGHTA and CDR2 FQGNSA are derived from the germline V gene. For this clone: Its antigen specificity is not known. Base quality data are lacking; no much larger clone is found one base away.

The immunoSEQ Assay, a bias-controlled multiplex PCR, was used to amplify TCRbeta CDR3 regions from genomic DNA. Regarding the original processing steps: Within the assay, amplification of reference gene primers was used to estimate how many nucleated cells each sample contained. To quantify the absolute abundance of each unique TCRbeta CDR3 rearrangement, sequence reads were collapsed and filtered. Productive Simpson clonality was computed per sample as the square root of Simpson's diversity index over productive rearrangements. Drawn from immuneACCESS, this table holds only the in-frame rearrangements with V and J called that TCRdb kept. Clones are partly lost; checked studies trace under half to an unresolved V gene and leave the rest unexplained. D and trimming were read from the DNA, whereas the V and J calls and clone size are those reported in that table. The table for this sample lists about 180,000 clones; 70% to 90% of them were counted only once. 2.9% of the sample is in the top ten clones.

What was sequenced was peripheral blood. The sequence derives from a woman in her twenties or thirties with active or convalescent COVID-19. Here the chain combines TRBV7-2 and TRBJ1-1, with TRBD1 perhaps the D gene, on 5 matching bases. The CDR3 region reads CASSLAQGLNTEAFF. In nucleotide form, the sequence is TGTGCCAGCAGCTTAGCGCAGGGCCTGAACACTGAAGCTTTCTTT.